Described below is a single T cell receptor (beta chain) sequence and its context. Its antigen is still unknown. This sample was included in a study of shared clonotypes between healthy human individuals. Across the study: Researchers assigned three CD4 naive, three CD4 memory, two CD8 naive and one CD8 memory plate to each donor. Overall study results and limits: Clonotype sharing across a few donors was observed for around 5% of naive CD4 clonotypes.

Each sorted subset replicate got 200 ng genomic DNA, 25,000 to 30,000 genomes. Per the authors' pipeline: In the immunoSEQ data, sequences were junction-only and lacked quality scores, so filtering differed. Profiled with immunoSEQ multiplex PCR; TCRdb holds only in-frame clones, not every one. V and J calls and clone size are given by that table; D and trimming were obtained from the DNA. This table holds about 1.1 million clones, about 84% found once. This clonotype originated in a man younger than 35 in good health. Some clones in this sample may be carry-over from other donors' samples. The sequenced sample consisted of memory CD4+ T cells from PBMCs. Subset denoted: CD45RA-negative fraction.

The CDR3 DNA sequence: TGCGCCAGCAGCATCGCCGGGACCCCCGGAAACACCATATATTTT. It is translated as CASSIAGTPGNTIYF. This chain joins TRBV5-1 and TRBJ1-3; maybe TRBD1 (5 bases). This CDR3 spans 15 amino acids. Germline V gives CDR1 SGHRS, CDR2 YFSETQ. V lost 4 bases to trimming and J lost 4 bases, with 15 bases between them. Complete variable domain (other parts from reference TRBV5-1 and TRBJ1-3): KAGVTQTPRYLIKTRGQQVTLSCSPISGHRSVSWYQQTPGQGLQFLFEYFSETQRNKGNFPGRFSGRQFSNSRSEMNVSTLELGDSALYLCASSIAGTPGNTIYFGEGSWLTVV.